The 15 T cell receptor beta chains reported below all come from one sample, sequenced in a study of beta chain features in type 1 diabetes. General study points: There was a moderate but significant shortening of TCRB CDR3s in all four CD4+ subsets of Type 1 diabetes patients.

For these receptors, no antigen is known. Reverse transcription of all isolated RNA meant that expressed TCRB transcripts were sequenced. Profiled with immunoSEQ multiplex PCR; TCRdb holds only in-frame clones, not every one. The sample includes 300,000 to 350,000 clones, approximately 10% of them seen just once. The sequenced sample was central memory CD4+ T cells from blood. The origin of the receptors is a man younger than 45 with type 1 diabetes.

The J gene is TRBJ2-1, the V gene TRBV7-6, with D hard to call. From germline, CDR1 is SGHVS and CDR2 FNYEAQ. The CDR3 length is 11 residues. Trimming cost V 1 base and J 7 bases, with 2 bases left between them. CDR3: CASSLENEQFF. CDR3 sequence (DNA): TGTGCCAGCAGCTTAGAAAATGAGCAGTTCTTC.

The J gene is TRBJ2-7, the V gene TRBV9; 10 bases match TRBD2. Germline V gene data show CDR1 as SGDLS and CDR2 as YYNGEE. The CDR3 length is 14 residues. With 3 bases clipped from V and 3 bases from J, the junction kept 3 bases outside the gene matches. The CDR3, as DNA: TGTGCCAGCAGCGGTAGCGGGGGGTTCTACGAGCAGTACTTC. This sequence encodes CASSGSGGFYEQYF.

The chain recombines TRBV4-1 with TRBJ2-1; 14 bases fit TRBD2. V shed 3 bases, J shed 6 bases, and the junction held 16 bases outside the gene matches. The germline V gene encodes CDR1 MGHRA and CDR2 YSYEKL. The CDR3 covers 20 residues. As DNA, the CDR3 is TGCGCCAGCAGCCACCTAACCAGGGGACTAGCGGGGGCCGACTCCAATGAGCAGTTCTTC. Encoded protein: CASSHLTRGLAGADSNEQFF.

This clone was found many times. V is TRBV10-2 and J is TRBJ2-7; D is unclear. Germline V gene data show CDR1 as WSHSY and CDR2 as SAAADI. Trimming pared 0 bases from V and 1 base from J, leaving 10 bases between. This CDR3 comprises 15 residues. This CDR3 reads CASSESKSLSYEQYF. The CDR3 DNA follows: TGCGCCAGCAGTGAGTCGAAAAGCCTTTCCTACGAGCAGTACTTC.

V gene TRBV9 combines with J gene TRBJ1-2, with TRBD1 as a possible D gene (5 bases). The germline V gene has CDR1 SGDLS and CDR2 YYNGEE. V was pared by 0 bases and J by 2 bases, with 14 bases between. This CDR3 is 16 amino acids long. The CDR3 loop is CASSVGGQGSNYGYTF. The CDR3 DNA reads TGTGCCAGCAGCGTAGGAGGCCAGGGTTCCAACTATGGCTACACCTTC.

This clone was observed a handful of times. In the same sample, other DNA sequences code for this CDR3. The gene calls are TRBV6-5 and TRBJ1-1; D remains ambiguous. There are 12 residues in the CDR3. Trimming cost V 6 bases and J 1 base, with 6 bases left between them. Germline V gene sequence: CDR1 MNHEY, CDR2 SVGAGI. CDR3 sequence (DNA): TGTGCCAGCAGAAGAGAGAACACTGAAGCTTTCTTT. Encoded protein: CASRRENTEAFF.

This clone was found a few times. This chain uses TRBV10-3 with TRBJ1-1; TRBD1 is a possible D gene (5 bases). This CDR3 is 15 amino acids long. Trimming cost V 10 bases and J 1 base, with 19 bases left between them. In germline, CDR1 is ENHRY, CDR2 SYGVKD. CDR3 loop: CASRVGGMGNTEAFF. The CDR3 nucleotides are TGTGCCAGCAGGGTGGGAGGTATGGGGAACACTGAAGCTTTCTTT.

The chain recombines TRBV9 with TRBJ1-1, with D possibly TRBD1 on 5 matching bases. V gave up 0 bases and J gave up 4 bases, with 10 bases separating them. This CDR3 has 14 amino acids. Germline V gives CDR1 SGDLS, CDR2 YYNGEE. DNA of the CDR3: TGTGCCAGCAGCGTAGGAGGGGCCGGCACTGAAGCTTTCTTT. Encoded protein: CASSVGGAGTEAFF.

The chain links TRBV7-9 to TRBJ1-2; no firm D call. CDR3 length: 15 residues. V lost 7 bases to trimming and J lost 2 bases, with 17 bases between them. Germline V CDR1 and CDR2: SEHNR, FQNEAQ (reference sequence). CDR3 sequence: CASTKPSLLNYGYTF. In DNA, the CDR3 is TGTGCCAGCACCAAACCGTCACTGCTCAACTATGGCTACACCTTC.

This sequence joins TRBV6-5 and TRBJ1-6; D possibly corresponds to TRBD1 (6 bases). This CDR3 spans 12 amino acids. The germline gives CDR1 MNHEY, CDR2 SVGAGI. V lost 6 bases and J lost 15, with 15 bases in between. The CDR3 loop is CASRQGITLLHF. In nucleotides, the CDR3 is TGTGCCAGCAGACAGGGTATAACACTCCTCCACTTT.

The chain combines TRBV29-1 with TRBJ1-2, with D perhaps TRBD1 (6 bases). The CDR3 is 13 amino acids. From germline, CDR1 is SQVTM and CDR2 ANQGSEA. Trimming took 3 bases from V and 2 from J, leaving 10 bases between them. CDR3 in DNA: TGCAGCGTTGATCGGCAGGGGAACTATGGCTACACCTTC. Encoded protein: CSVDRQGNYGYTF.

In this sample, this clone turned up a few times. This chain uses TRBV29-1 with TRBJ1-1; 8 bases map to TRBD1. J was trimmed by 4 bases and V by 7 bases; bases with no gene match: 8. The CDR3 length is 13 residues. From germline, CDR1 is SQVTM and CDR2 ANQGSEA. CDR3: CSADRGHGTEAFF. DNA for the CDR3: TGCAGCGCTGACAGGGGTCACGGCACTGAAGCTTTCTTT.

This sequence joins TRBV7-9 and TRBJ2-3; no definite D call. This CDR3 has 12 amino acids. V lost 4 bases to trimming and J lost 5 bases, with 7 bases between them. CDR1 and CDR2 from the germline V gene are SEHNR and FQNEAQ (reference sequence). This CDR3 reads CASSSSQDTQYF. For the CDR3, the DNA is TGTGCCAGCAGCTCCTCCCAAGATACGCAGTATTTT.

This clone has a handful of counts. The CDR3 is CASSHTAGGPHEQYF. The CDR3 bases are TGCGCCAGCAGCCACACTGCGGGGGGGCCTCACGAGCAGTACTTC. J is TRBJ2-7 and V is TRBV4-3, with 9 bases that match TRBD2. With V trimmed by 3 bases and J by 5 bases, 8 bases remained unmatched. Germline V gene lookup returns CDR1 LGHNA and CDR2 YSLEER. CDR3 length equals 15 residues.

The CDR3 DNA follows: TGTGCCAGCAGCTCACAGGGAGGGGGCACTGAAGCTTTCTTT. Encoded protein: CASSSQGGGTEAFF. The rearrangement joins TRBV11-2 to TRBJ1-1, with D possibly being TRBD1 (6 bases). V was clipped by 4 bases and J by 4 bases, with 13 bases between them. Germline lookup yields CDR1 SGHAT and CDR2 FQNNGV. The CDR3 spans 14 residues.